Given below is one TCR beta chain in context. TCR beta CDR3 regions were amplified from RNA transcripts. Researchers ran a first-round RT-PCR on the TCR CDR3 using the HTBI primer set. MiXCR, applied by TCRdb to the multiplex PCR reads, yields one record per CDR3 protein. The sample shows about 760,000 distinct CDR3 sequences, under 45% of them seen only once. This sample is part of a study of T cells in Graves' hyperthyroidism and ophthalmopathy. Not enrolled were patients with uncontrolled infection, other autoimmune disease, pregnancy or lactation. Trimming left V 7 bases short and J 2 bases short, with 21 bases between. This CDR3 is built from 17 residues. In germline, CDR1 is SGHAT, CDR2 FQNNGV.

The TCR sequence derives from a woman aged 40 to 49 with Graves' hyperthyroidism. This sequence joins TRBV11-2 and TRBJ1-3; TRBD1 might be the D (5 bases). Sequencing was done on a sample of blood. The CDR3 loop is CASTDSQGRFTGNTIYF. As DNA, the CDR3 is TGTGCCAGCACCGATTCTCAGGGTAGATTTACTGGAAACACCATATATTTT.